The T cell receptor (beta chain) under discussion was sequenced for a study of CD8 T cells in ankylosing spondylitis. Notes on the study in general: Disease-linked clones were found to be CD8+ and relatively rare in peripheral blood. Reports say disease-linked clones showed up significantly more in matched ankylosing spondylitis synovial fluid. Earlier literature documents some of the motif variants in reactive arthritis synovial fluid and blood.

This clonotype was seen ten or more times. The antigen remains unidentified. Scientists made TCR beta libraries using quantitative 5'-RACE with molecular barcodes. MiXCR, run by TCRdb on the 5' RACE reads, gives a single entry per CDR3 protein. The sample has approximately 90,000 distinct CDR3 sequences; 8% to 10% are singletons. Sequenced: blood, either unsorted or a sorted T cell fraction (not recorded which). This sequence originates from a male donor with ankylosing spondylitis or in good health (not recorded which).

DNA for the CDR3: TGCGCCAGCAGCTTCTTCGAAGGGATGACAACTAACTATGGCTACACCTTC. Residues: CASSFFEGMTTNYGYTF. This sequence joins TRBV4-3 and TRBJ1-2; D is unresolved. Germline CDR1 is LGHNA and CDR2 is YSLEER. This CDR3 region has 17 residues. V lost 5 bases to trimming and J lost 0 bases, with 19 bases between them.